Below, 29 T cell receptor beta chains from the same sample are listed, as sequenced in a study of OX40 agonist ivuxolimab in advanced cancers. TCRdb keeps only in-frame clones here, not all; method: immunoSEQ multiplex PCR. The sample lists approximately 75,000 clones; 90% were seen once. The source material was CD4+ or CD8+ T cells sorted from blood, sampled in a trial of the OX40 agonist ivuxolimab. The receptors derive from an adult with an advanced solid tumor such as melanoma, head and neck, liver or kidney cancer.

As regards this clone: At the DNA level, this CDR3 is encoded by other sequences in the same sample as well. The genes are TRBV18 and TRBJ2-1; D unclear. V was pared by 3 bases and J by 5 bases, with 14 bases between. There are 15 residues in the CDR3. The germline V gene encodes CDR1 KGHSH and CDR2 LQKENI. The CDR3 here is CASSPQILSDNEQFF. Here the CDR3 DNA reads TGTGCCAGCTCACCCCAGATTCTAAGCGACAATGAGCAGTTCTTC.

The chain uses TRBV5-4 and TRBJ2-7; 9 nucleotides agree with TRBD1. V was clipped by 0 bases and J by 6 bases; unmatched bases: 7. The CDR3 is made up of 15 amino acids. Looked up from germline, CDR1 is SGHNT and CDR2 is YYREEE (reference sequence). CDR3 protein: CASSLGTGVIPEQYF. CDR3 bases: TGTGCCAGCAGCTTGGGGACAGGGGTCATACCCGAGCAGTACTTC.

This clone occurred once. V usage is TRBV11-2 and J usage is TRBJ2-1, with D perhaps matching TRBD2 (6 bases). Germline loops: CDR1 SGHAT, CDR2 FQNNGV. The ends were cut back, 6 bases at V and 4 bases at J, with 22 bases in the middle. The CDR3 loop spans 17 amino acids. CDR3 residues: CASSLSPLTSSYNEQFF. In DNA form, the CDR3 reads TGTGCCAGCAGTCTAAGTCCCTTGACTAGTTCGTACAATGAGCAGTTCTTC.

CDR3 loop: CASNLAGSTDTQYF. For the CDR3, the DNA is TGTGCCAGCAACCTAGCGGGGAGCACAGATACGCAGTATTTT. The chain recombines TRBV9 with TRBJ2-3; TRBD2 aligns across 9 bases. The V and J ends lost 6 bases and 0 bases, in that order; junction bases with no gene match: 2. Germline V gene data show CDR1 as SGDLS and CDR2 as YYNGEE. The CDR3 contains 14 residues.

V and J are TRBV21-1 and TRBJ2-7; the table's D call, TRBD1, was not checked against the DNA. TRBV21-1 represents a pseudogene. The CDR3 runs 15 residues. Written as DNA, the CDR3 is TGTGCCAGCAGCACAGTAACAGGGGGACCCTCACAGAAGTACTTC. This translates into CASSTVTGGPSQKYF.

This chain joins TRBV5-1 and TRBJ2-5, with D maybe TRBD2 (5 bases). From germline, CDR1 is SGHRS and CDR2 YFSETQ. The V gene lost 4 bases and the J gene lost 3 bases, with 13 bases spanning the gap. The CDR3 runs to 14 residues. The CDR3 loop reads CASSIGLVEETQYF. CDR3 DNA: TGCGCCAGCAGCATCGGACTCGTGGAAGAGACCCAGTACTTC.

This chain links TRBV19 with TRBJ2-7; D perhaps matches TRBD2 (6 bases). V shed 1 base and J shed 7 bases, with 14 bases lying between them. This CDR3 is 14 amino acids long. Germline CDR1 is LNHDA and CDR2 is SQIVND (reference sequence). CDR3 sequence (DNA): TGTGCCAGTAGTATAGGCCTAGTGGGAGGAGAGCAGTACTTC. Translating gives CASSIGLVGGEQYF.

This chain connects TRBV2 to TRBJ2-1; maybe TRBD2 (6 bases). Germline CDR1 and CDR2: SNHLY and FYNNEI. The CDR3 covers 16 residues. The germline V and J ends were trimmed by 6 bases and 5 bases, with 20 bases remaining between them. The CDR3 protein is CASSASMGTFNNEQFF. Here the CDR3 DNA reads TGTGCCAGCAGCGCTTCTATGGGGACTTTCAACAATGAGCAGTTCTTC.

This rearrangement joins TRBV7-2 to TRBJ1-3; unclear D gene. The V end lost 4 bases, the J end lost 4 bases, and 8 bases lay between the germline ends. This CDR3 is 13 amino acids long. Germline CDR1 SGHTA, CDR2 FQGNSA. The CDR3 nucleotides are TGTGCCAGCAGCTCCGACATGGGAAACACCATATATTTT. Translated, it gives CASSSDMGNTIYF.

The genes are TRBV28 and TRBJ2-3; 9 nucleotides match TRBD2. CDR1 MDHEN and CDR2 SYDVKM come from the germline V gene. V shed 2 bases, J shed 3 bases, and the junction held 6 bases outside the gene matches. The CDR3 covers 16 residues. CDR3 amino acids: CASSLGPAGGTDTQYF. The CDR3 DNA sequence: TGTGCCAGCAGTTTAGGGCCAGCGGGGGGTACAGATACGCAGTATTTT.

The chain joins TRBV9 to TRBJ1-1; 9 bases match TRBD1. Germline V gene data show CDR1 as SGDLS and CDR2 as YYNGEE. Trimming cost V 0 bases and J 5 bases; bases outside gene matches: 11. CDR3 length equals 17 residues. CDR3 residues: CASSVGQGVNLGTEAFF. DNA for the CDR3: TGTGCCAGCAGCGTAGGACAGGGGGTCAACCTGGGGACTGAAGCTTTCTTT.

The rearrangement joins TRBV9 to TRBJ2-1, with D possibly TRBD1 on 7 matching bases. Per the germline V gene, CDR1 is SGDLS and CDR2 is YYNGEE. This CDR3 is built from 14 residues. V was pared by 0 bases and J by 8 bases, with 12 bases between. The DNA of the CDR3 is TGTGCCAGCAGCGTAGTTCAGGGGGGAGATGAGCAGTTCTTC. Translating it yields CASSVVQGGDEQFF.

V is TRBV5-1 and J is TRBJ1-5; D is undetermined. CDR3 size: 13 residues. Trimming shortened V by 0 bases and J by 4 bases, and 5 bases separated the two germline ends. Germline V CDR1 and CDR2: SGHRS, YFSETQ. The CDR3 sequence is CASSLGNNQPQHF. Here the CDR3 DNA reads TGCGCCAGCAGCTTGGGTAATAATCAGCCCCAGCATTTT.

The genes are TRBV18 and TRBJ1-2; TRBD1 agrees at 7 bases. The trim removed 6 bases at V and 4 bases at J, leaving 11 bases unmatched. There are 15 residues in the CDR3. Per germline, CDR1 KGHSH and CDR2 LQKENI. The CDR3 DNA sequence: TGTGCCAGCTCGCAGATACAGGGGCAGGTCTATGGCTACACCTTC. Translation gives CASSQIQGQVYGYTF.

This chain joins TRBV7-2 and TRBJ2-1, with D unclear. The CDR3 extends over 14 amino acids. Trimming removed 5 bases from V and 7 bases from J, with 15 bases in between. Germline V CDR1 and CDR2: SGHTA, FQGNSA. CDR3 amino acids: CASSPQERWNEQFF. In nucleotides, the CDR3 is TGTGCCAGCAGCCCGCAGGAGCGATGGAATGAGCAGTTCTTC.

The chain uses TRBV11-2 and TRBJ1-3; D remains unclear. This CDR3 region has 15 residues. CDR1 SGHAT and CDR2 FQNNGV come from the germline V gene. V lost 0 bases to trimming and J lost 4 bases, with 10 bases between them. In DNA form, the CDR3 reads TGTGCCAGCAGCTTAGATCGGGCAGGAGGAAACACCATATATTTT. Its translation is CASSLDRAGGNTIYF.

This clone appeared once. The CDR3 is CATGLQGPYGYTF. Written as DNA, the CDR3 is TGTGCCACGGGTCTGCAGGGCCCCTATGGCTACACCTTC. The chain has TRBV28 and TRBJ1-2; perhaps TRBD1 as D (5 bases). V was trimmed by 10 bases and J by 4 bases, leaving 16 bases between them. Germline V gene sequence: CDR1 MDHEN, CDR2 SYDVKM. The CDR3 sequence is 13 residues long.

The rearrangement joins TRBV6-5 to TRBJ2-1; 8 bases align to TRBD1. The CDR3 sequence is 16 residues long. Germline lookup yields CDR1 MNHEY and CDR2 SVGAGI. Trimming took 2 bases from V and 9 from J; bases not matched to a gene: 12. The CDR3 protein is CASSYLRRGRWGEQFF. CDR3 DNA sequence: TGTGCCAGCAGTTACCTTCGCAGGGGGCGATGGGGTGAGCAGTTCTTC.

The chain couples TRBV5-1 to TRBJ2-1; the D is unclear. This CDR3 region has 14 residues. V was cut by 7 bases and J by 0 bases, with 11 bases left in between. CDR1 is SGHRS, CDR2 YFSETQ, per germline. The CDR3 DNA is TGCGCCAGCTATCCGGAACCCTCCTACAATGAGCAGTTCTTC. Protein product: CASYPEPSYNEQFF.

This clone was observed a handful of times. The chain employs TRBV30 and TRBJ1-1; TRBD1 might be the D (5 bases). Germline V gene data show CDR1 as GTSNPN and CDR2 as SVGIG (reference sequence). CDR3 length equals 12 residues. The CDR3 DNA reads as TGTGCTCTGGAGGGGCGGGTCACTGAAGCTTTCTTT. Its protein is CALEGRVTEAFF.

The chain joins TRBV10-3 to TRBJ2-3; TRBD1 aligns across 8 bases. J gave up 2 bases and V 0 bases, and 7 bases lay outside the gene matches. In germline, CDR1 is ENHRY, CDR2 SYGVKD. CDR3 length equals 17 residues. CDR3 DNA: TGTGCCATCAGTGAGTCAAAAGGACAGGGTTACACAGATACGCAGTATTTT. It codes for CAISESKGQGYTDTQYF.

The rearrangement links TRBV9 to TRBJ2-7; 8 nucleotides align to TRBD1. The CDR3 loop spans 18 amino acids. After removal of 0 bases from V and 6 bases from J, the junction contained 17 bases not matched to a gene. Per germline, CDR1 SGDLS and CDR2 YYNGEE. CDR3: CASSVVQTGQGGMGEQYF. The DNA for the CDR3 is TGTGCCAGCAGCGTAGTCCAAACCGGACAGGGTGGGATGGGCGAGCAGTACTTC.

V and J are TRBV6-6 and TRBJ2-5; 9 bases fit TRBD1. The V segment lost 6 bases and the J segment 5 bases; nucleotides outside the gene matches: 10. The CDR3 has 15 amino acids. Germline assignment: CDR1 MNHNY and CDR2 SVGAGI (reference sequence). CDR3 in amino acids: CASSPTGGVRETQYF. The CDR3 DNA reads as TGTGCCAGCAGCCCCACAGGGGGCGTCCGGGAGACCCAGTACTTC.

The chain uses TRBV15 and TRBJ2-4, with 11 bases lining up with TRBD1. The V gene end was trimmed by 1 base and the J gene end by 4 bases; junction bases not matched to a gene: 6. This CDR3 is 17 amino acids long. Germline loops: CDR1 LNHNV, CDR2 YYDKDF (reference sequence). DNA for the CDR3: TGTGCCACCAGCAGAGGAGGACAGGGGGCTGAAAAAAACATTCAGTACTTC. Amino acid sequence: CATSRGGQGAEKNIQYF.

The chain carries TRBV2 and TRBJ1-1; D remains ambiguous. Germline CDR1 is SNHLY and CDR2 is FYNNEI. CDR3 length equals 14 residues. Trimming pared 7 bases from V and 1 base from J, leaving 13 bases between. This CDR3 is CASIISGWNTEAFF. The CDR3 DNA follows: TGTGCCAGCATTATATCGGGGTGGAACACTGAAGCTTTCTTT.

The chain has TRBV25-1 and TRBJ2-5, with a possible D match to TRBD1 (7 bases). The CDR3 loop spans 14 amino acids. Germline V gene sequence: CDR1 MGHDK, CDR2 SYGVNS. Trimming cost V 3 bases and J 5 bases, with 13 bases left between them. The CDR3 spells CASSDRGESETQYF. The CDR3, as DNA: TGTGCCAGCAGTGACAGGGGGGAGTCGGAGACCCAGTACTTC.

The V gene is TRBV6-1, the J gene TRBJ2-1; D perhaps matches TRBD1 (5 bases). V was shortened by 6 bases and J by 7 bases, with 13 bases between the two germline ends. Germline V gives CDR1 MNHNS, CDR2 SASEGT. The CDR3 length is 13 residues. CDR3 nucleotides: TGTGCCAGCAGATCTCTTGACAGAAATGAGCAGTTCTTC. Translated, it gives CASRSLDRNEQFF.

This chain uses TRBV6-1 with TRBJ1-4, with D uncertain. Germline V CDR1 and CDR2: MNHNS, SASEGT. The V and J ends lost 0 bases and 11 bases respectively, with 13 bases between them. The CDR3 totals 14 residues. The CDR3 DNA is TGTGCCAGCAGTGAAGCGGGAGGAGGAGGGAAACTGTTTTTT. Protein: CASSEAGGGGKLFF.

This clone was picked up a small number of times. This rearrangement joins TRBV7-6 to TRBJ1-3; tentatively, D is TRBD1 (6 bases). Germline V lookup: CDR1 SGHVS, CDR2 FNYEAQ. The CDR3 has 16 amino acids. Between the trimmed V and J ends, which lost 6 bases and 0 bases, there was a span of 15 bases. In DNA, the CDR3 is TGTGCCAGCAGTCGGGGGGGCTTACTCTCTGGAAACACCATATATTTT. Its protein is CASSRGGLLSGNTIYF. Full variable domain (rest looked up from reference TRBV7-6 and TRBJ1-3): GAGVSQSPRYKVTKRGQDVALRCDPISGHVSLYWYRQALGQGPEFLTYFNYEAQQDKSGLPNDRFSAERPEGSISTLTIQRTEQRDSAMYRCASSRGGLLSGNTIYFGEGSWLTVV.